This T cell receptor (beta chain) was found in a study of T cells in Graves' hyperthyroidism and ophthalmopathy. Overall study findings and caveats: Ophthalmopathy was predicted by the model a median of approximately 6 months ahead of onset. Appearing also in blood were most of the thyroid clonotypes expanded above 0.001.

RNA transcripts provided the source from which TCR beta CDR3 regions were amplified. HTBI primers drove first-round RT-PCR of the TCR CDR3. TCRdb itself ran the multiplex PCR reads through MiXCR, one entry per CDR3 protein. Seen here are roughly 110,000 distinct CDR3 sequences, around a sixth observed once, and the top ten hold about 40%. A patient was excluded if there was uncontrolled infection, other autoimmune disease, pregnancy or lactation. Clinical symptoms, serum thyroxine, TRAb, thyroid ultrasound and orbital computed tomography informed diagnoses. Germline V lookup: CDR1 SGHDT, CDR2 YYEEEE. Trimming took 0 bases from V and 1 from J, leaving 6 bases between them. The CDR3 is 14 amino acids. This clonotype appeared many times. Its antigen is as yet unknown.

J is TRBJ2-3 and V is TRBV5-6; no definite D call. The clonotype comes from a woman between 50 and 59 years old with Graves' hyperthyroidism. Source material: blood. The DNA of the CDR3 is TGTGCCAGCAGCTTGGTCCCGGGCACAGATACGCAGTATTTT. The encoded protein is CASSLVPGTDTQYF.